This TCR beta chain was recorded in a study of blood T cell repertoires in COVID-19. Study-wide background: Sites in the United States, Italy and Spain provided acute and convalescent COVID-19 samples.

This CDR3 contains 15 residues. V lost 5 bases, J lost 3 bases, and 9 bases stayed unmatched. Looked up from germline, CDR1 is SSHAT and CDR2 is FNYEAQ (reference sequence). Generated by immunoSEQ multiplex PCR, the TCRdb table keeps only in-frame clones and is missing some. The sample holds around 100,000 clones, approximately 87% seen once. The chain combines TRBV7-7 with TRBJ2-5, with 7 nucleotides matching TRBD1. Sample: peripheral blood. This sequence was found in a human donor in a cohort sampled during active COVID-19. CDR3 residues: CASSRTRDREETQYF. CDR3 sequence (DNA): TGTGCCAGCAGCCGAACTAGAGACAGGGAAGAGACCCAGTACTTC. Full variable domain (missing parts from reference TRBV7-7 and TRBJ2-5): GAGVSQSPRYKVTKRGQDVTLRCDPISSHATLYWYQQALGQGPEFLTYFNYEAQPDKSGLPSDRFSAERPEGSISTLTIQRTEQRDSAMYRCASSRTRDREETQYFGPGTRLLVL.